The 5 T cell receptor beta chains listed next were all sequenced from one sample in a study of CD8 T cells in ankylosing spondylitis. Study-level results: Characteristic of ankylosing spondylitis blood, it appeared, was a TCR beta motif comprising 7 to 9 highly homologous variants.

Each CDR3 protein gets one entry after TCRdb re-called the 5' RACE reads with MiXCR. The sample includes some 840,000 distinct CDR3 sequences, 12% of them seen just once. The antigens for these receptors are not known. The sequencing input was blood, either unsorted or a sorted T cell fraction (not recorded which). The receptors originated from a male donor with ankylosing spondylitis.

This clonotype appeared a few times. The rearrangement links TRBV2 to TRBJ1-1, with TRBD1 as a possible D gene (5 bases). The V and J ends lost 7 bases and 3 bases respectively, with 15 bases between them. Germline CDR1 is SNHLY and CDR2 is FYNNEI. The CDR3 totals 14 residues. This CDR3 reads CASTPDGGYTEAFF. CDR3 sequence (DNA): TGTGCCAGCACCCCGGACGGGGGATACACTGAAGCTTTCTTT.

This clonotype was counted a few times. The gene calls are TRBV20-1 and TRBJ2-1; TRBD2 aligns across 11 bases. With 6 bases clipped from V and 9 bases from J, the junction kept 13 bases outside the gene matches. Germline CDR1 reads DFQATT; CDR2 reads SNEGSKA (reference sequence). This CDR3 has 15 amino acids. CDR3 DNA sequence: TGCAGTGCGATACGTAGCGGGAGGGCCGGGAGTGAGCAGTTCTTC. The encoded protein is CSAIRSGRAGSEQFF.

The V gene is TRBV7-2, the J gene TRBJ1-5; D remains unclear. The ends were cut back, 2 bases at V and 1 base at J, with 9 bases in the middle. CDR3 length equals 15 residues. From germline, CDR1 is SGHTA and CDR2 FQGNSA. CDR3 region: CASSLMGISNQPQHF. The CDR3 nucleotides read TGTGCCAGCAGCTTAATGGGGATCAGCAATCAGCCCCAGCATTTT.

This clonotype was seen at least ten times. The genes are TRBV12-3 or TRBV12-4 and TRBJ1-5, with 8 bases that match TRBD1. The junction had 12 bases not matched to a gene; V was cut back by 4 bases and J by 1 base. The CDR3 is 18 amino acids. The CDR3 sequence is CASSSSTGTGGSNQPQHF. The CDR3 coding sequence is TGTGCCAGCAGTTCATCCACTGGGACAGGTGGAAGCAATCAGCCCCAGCATTTT.

The sample holds many counts of this clonotype. One base away lies a much larger clone, so this may be a sequencing read error. The genes are TRBV6-2 or TRBV6-3 and TRBJ2-7; TRBD2 might be the D (6 bases). Trimming stripped 4 bases from V and 5 bases from J, with 6 bases between. This CDR3 comprises 11 residues. Germline V gene data show CDR1 as MNHEY and CDR2 as SVGEGT. CDR3 in amino acids: CASSWGDEQYF. The DNA for the CDR3 is TGTGCCAGCAGTTGGGGGGACGAGCAGTACTTC.